A selection of T cell receptor beta chains follows, all from one sample in a study of post-analysis software for immune sequencing data. TCRdb processed the PCR reads anew with MiXCR; each CDR3 protein has one entry. The sample records about 770,000 distinct CDR3 sequences, about 45% being singletons. The sequenced sample was blood. These receptors came from a girl aged 10 to 17 with multiple sclerosis. Each CDR3 is given with its conserved first and last residue. D genes are given only for firm matches. Clone size is given for some rows only: seen once, a few or many times, or a class if the clone is expanded.

CDR3	DNA	J	D	size	V
CASSLGAAGANVRTF	TGTGCCAGCAGCTTGGGCGCGGCTGGGGCCAACGTCCGGACTTTC	TRBJ2-6	NA	NA	TRBV5-4
CATSVAGGGEQYF	TGTGCCACCAGTGTGGCAGGGGGCGGTGAGCAGTACTTC	TRBJ2-7	TRBD1	NA	TRBV24-1
CASRPPGQSYNEQFF	TGTGCCAGCCGACCTCCGGGACAGTCCTACAATGAGCAGTTCTTC	TRBJ2-1	TRBD1	NA	TRBV7-9
CASSLYGDNSPLHF	TGTGCCAGCAGCTTATACGGGGATAATTCACCCCTCCACTTT	TRBJ1-6	NA	NA	TRBV7-9
CASSQMTSTSYNEQFF	TGTGCCAGCAGCCAGATGACTTCAACATCCTACAATGAGCAGTTCTTC	TRBJ2-1	NA	NA	TRBV6-5
CSAETGSRNTEAFF	TGCAGTGCAGAGACAGGATCGAGAAACACTGAAGCTTTCTTT	TRBJ1-1	NA	few	TRBV20-1
CSALSSSSYEQYF	TGCAGTGCTTTATCGTCGAGCTCCTACGAGCAGTACTTC	TRBJ2-7	NA	NA	TRBV20-1
CASRQGGTTEAFF	TGTGCCAGCAGACAAGGGGGGACCACTGAAGCTTTCTTT	TRBJ1-1	NA	NA	TRBV7-2
CSVVIGGQGEQYF	TGCAGCGTTGTAATAGGGGGGCAAGGCGAGCAGTACTTC	TRBJ2-7	NA	few	TRBV29-1
CASYRGWGETQYF	TGTGCCAGCTACCGAGGGTGGGGTGAGACCCAGTACTTC	TRBJ2-5	NA	once	TRBV28
CASSGDREKTGELFF	TGTGCCAGCAGTGGGGACAGGGAAAAGACCGGGGAGCTGTTTTTT	TRBJ2-2	TRBD1	NA	TRBV12-3/TRBV12-4
CASSLVSSGRSTDTQYF	TGTGCCAGCAGCTTAGTGTCTAGCGGGAGGAGCACAGATACGCAGTATTTT	TRBJ2-3	TRBD2	few	TRBV7-2
CASSYGAILSSSYNEQFF	TGTGCCAGCAGTTATGGGGCGATTCTTTCCAGCTCCTACAATGAGCAGTTCTTC	TRBJ2-1	NA	NA	TRBV6-5
CATSDYPGTGRHEQFF	TGTGCCACCAGTGATTATCCCGGGACAGGGCGGCATGAGCAGTTCTTC	TRBJ2-1	TRBD1	NA	TRBV24-1
CASSVDRGRKGYTF	TGTGCCAGCAGTGTAGACAGGGGGCGAAAAGGCTACACCTTC	TRBJ1-2	TRBD1	NA	TRBV28
CASSPRGLTAGEQYF	TGTGCCAGCAGCCCCCGGGGACTAACCGCCGGCGAGCAGTACTTC	TRBJ2-7	TRBD2	NA	TRBV9
CASSPTTVSSTDTQYF	TGCGCCAGCAGCCCGACGACTGTTTCTAGCACAGATACGCAGTATTTT	TRBJ2-3	NA	NA	TRBV5-1
CASSYGGRGGLNTQYF	TGTGCCAGCAGTTACGGGGGTAGGGGGGGTCTGAATACGCAGTATTTT	TRBJ2-3	NA	few	TRBV6-5
CASSSPGTGYNEQFF	TGTGCCAGCAGCTCGCCCGGGACTGGATACAATGAGCAGTTCTTC	TRBJ2-1	NA	few	TRBV7-9
CASSQVVGVEKLFF	TGCGCCAGCAGCCAAGTTGTGGGGGTTGAAAAACTGTTTTTT	TRBJ1-4	NA	NA	TRBV4-3
CASSPRLAGGHGEQFF	TGCGCCAGCAGCCCGCGGCTAGCGGGAGGCCATGGTGAGCAGTTCTTC	TRBJ2-1	TRBD2	NA	TRBV5-1
CASSLDGDKSEVFF	TGCGCCAGCAGCTTGGATGGTGACAAGTCTGAAGTTTTCTTT	TRBJ1-1	NA	once	TRBV5-1
CASSYQGGQETQYF	TGTGCCAGCAGTTACCAGGGGGGGCAAGAGACCCAGTACTTC	TRBJ2-5	NA	few	TRBV6-5
CSARIDWAGGQDTQYF	TGCAGTGCTAGGATCGACTGGGCGGGAGGGCAAGATACGCAGTATTTT	TRBJ2-3	TRBD2	NA	TRBV20-1
CASSPTDRAKGYYGYTF	TGTGCCAGCAGTCCCACGGACAGGGCCAAAGGGTACTATGGCTACACCTTC	TRBJ1-2	TRBD1	few	TRBV6-1
CSARASGMSQYF	TGCAGTGCTAGGGCTAGTGGGATGTCCCAGTACTTC	TRBJ2-4	NA	few	TRBV20-1
CASSQEEDNYGYTF	TGCGCCAGCAGCCAAGAAGAAGATAACTATGGCTACACCTTC	TRBJ1-2	NA	NA	TRBV4-1
CSAAKATWYF	TGCAGTGCTGCCAAGGCTACCTGGTACTTC	TRBJ2-7	NA	NA	TRBV20-1
CAISGAGLQETQYF	TGTGCCATCAGTGGAGCCGGACTCCAAGAGACCCAGTACTTC	TRBJ2-5	NA	NA	TRBV10-3
CASSYGSGVALGYTF	TGTGCCAGCAGTTATGGTTCGGGGGTAGCGTTGGGCTACACCTTC	TRBJ1-2	NA	NA	TRBV6-6
CASSLFDRVVYNEQFF	TGTGCCAGCAGTTTATTTGACAGGGTCGTTTACAATGAGCAGTTCTTC	TRBJ2-1	TRBD1	few	TRBV12-3/TRBV12-4
CASAGPYGNTGELFF	TGTGCCAGTGCGGGGCCGTATGGGAACACCGGGGAGCTGTTTTTT	TRBJ2-2	NA	NA	TRBV27
CASSLEDQETQYF	TGTGCCAGCAGCTTGGAGGACCAAGAGACCCAGTACTTC	TRBJ2-5	NA	once	TRBV5-5
CASSLALWSEQYF	TGTGCCAGCAGCTTAGCGCTCTGGTCCGAGCAGTACTTC	TRBJ2-7	NA	few	TRBV7-2
CASSGGLAGGDEQFF	TGCGCCAGCAGCGGCGGACTAGCGGGAGGGGATGAGCAGTTCTTC	TRBJ2-1	TRBD2	NA	TRBV5-1
CATNSRGGEQETQYF	TGTGCCACCAACTCCCGGGGAGGAGAGCAAGAGACCCAGTACTTC	TRBJ2-5	NA	NA	TRBV10-3
CASSQDLRGRVGGYTF	TGCGCCAGCAGCCAAGATTTGCGGGGGCGCGTCGGTGGCTACACCTTC	TRBJ1-2	NA	many	TRBV4-1
CSARFGTSGRFIREQYF	TGCAGTGCTAGGTTTGGGACTAGCGGGAGGTTTATCAGGGAGCAGTACTTC	TRBJ2-4	TRBD2	once	TRBV20-1
CASSSSPNEKLFF	TGTGCCAGCAGTTCCTCCCCTAATGAAAAACTGTTTTTT	TRBJ1-4	NA	NA	TRBV12-3/TRBV12-4
CASSVRGAKTYEQYF	TGTGCCAGCAGTGTAAGGGGGGCCAAAACCTACGAGCAGTACTTC	TRBJ2-7	NA	NA	TRBV27
CASSPHFLETQYF	TGTGCCAGCAGCCCCCACTTCCTCGAGACCCAGTACTTC	TRBJ2-5	NA	NA	TRBV7-3
CASSPFGTGSYEQYF	TGTGCCAGCAGCCCGTTCGGGACAGGGTCGTACGAGCAGTACTTC	TRBJ2-7	TRBD1	NA	TRBV11-2
CASSYGAPGELFF	TGTGCCAGCAGCTACGGGGCCCCCGGGGAGCTGTTTTTT	TRBJ2-2	NA	NA	TRBV12-3/TRBV12-4
CASSQDTSGFYYGYTF	TGTGCCAGCAGCCAAGACACGTCGGGGTTCTATTATGGCTACACCTTC	TRBJ1-2	NA	NA	TRBV14
CASSPVLVNEQFF	TGTGCCAGCTCACCAGTACTAGTAAATGAGCAGTTCTTC	TRBJ2-1	NA	NA	TRBV18
CASSKGGTGFHEQYF	TGTGCCAGCAGCAAAGGGGGGACAGGGTTCCACGAGCAGTACTTC	TRBJ2-7	TRBD1	NA	TRBV7-3
CASSLGASRLSYEQYF	TGCGCCAGCAGCTTGGGGGCTAGCAGACTCTCCTACGAGCAGTACTTC	TRBJ2-7	NA	NA	TRBV5-1
CSAREGGGRAFF	TGCAGTGCTAGAGAAGGAGGAGGGCGGGCTTTCTTT	TRBJ1-1	NA	NA	TRBV20-1
CASRRGQGAKSNEQFF	TGTGCCAGCAGAAGGGGACAGGGGGCGAAATCCAATGAGCAGTTCTTC	TRBJ2-1	TRBD1	NA	TRBV6-5